This entry describes one T cell receptor (beta chain). What it binds is unknown. This record belongs to a study of cytomegalovirus exposure and HLA in healthy donors. The germline V gene encodes CDR1 MNHNY and CDR2 SVGAGI (reference sequence). There are 15 residues in the CDR3. With 3 bases removed from V and 2 bases from J, the gap between germline ends came to 13 bases. 60 Vbeta and 13 Jbeta primers were used in PCR. In the original workflow: An analysis that came later counted around 80 million unique TCR beta chains, approximately 10 million shared. Sequencing used immunoSEQ multiplex PCR; TCRdb keeps in-frame clones, though not all of them. D and trimming were read from the DNA, whereas the V and J calls and clone size are those reported in that table. This sample has roughly 120,000 clones, with roughly 77% found just once. Notes on the study in general: TCR beta sequences reportedly predicted most subjects' HLA-A and HLA-B alleles accurately.

The sequenced sample consisted of PBMCs. The TCR originated in a woman under 40 in good health and CMV-seronegative. The V gene is TRBV6-6, the J gene TRBJ2-5; a weak D match, TRBD1 (5 bases). CDR3 bases: TGTGCCAGCAGTTATGGCACAGGCCTTCAAGAGACCCAGTACTTC. Protein product: CASSYGTGLQETQYF.